This passage covers 32 T cell receptor beta chains from one sample sequenced in a study of blood T cell repertoires in COVID-19 (TCRdb year 2020). The method behind the library was the immunoSEQ multiplex PCR assay. The table was pulled from immuneACCESS by TCRdb, which kept in-frame rearrangements only. Such tables lose some clones; where checked, under half of the loss comes from unresolved V genes, and the rest has no known cause. The sample table contains 140,000 to 150,000 clones; only one count was recorded for around 87% of them. The ten biggest clones cover 11% of the sample. The specimen sequenced was PBMCs or T cells enriched from blood (not recorded which). These receptors originate from a man between 60 and 75 years old who had recovered from COVID-19.

The CDR3 sequence: CASSKVLLSGHRNNEQFF. The CDR3 DNA reads as TGTGCCAGCAGCAAAGTCTTGTTGAGCGGCCATAGAAACAATGAGCAGTTCTTC. The V gene is TRBV21-1, the J gene TRBJ2-1; the table's D call TRBD2 went unverified against the DNA. TRBV21-1 is tagged as a pseudogene. The CDR3 totals 18 residues.

J is TRBJ2-5 and V is TRBV7-8; weak D call: TRBD2 (6 bases). This CDR3 is built from 14 residues. CDR1 and CDR2 (germline): SGHVS, FQNEAQ. V was cut by 3 bases and J by 10 bases, with 18 bases left in between. The CDR3 DNA follows: TGTGCCAGCAGCTTTCTGGACTTTCGCGGGGACCAGTACTTC. It specifies CASSFLDFRGDQYF.

The genes are TRBV5-8 and TRBJ2-1; the match to TRBD1 covers 7 bases. J lost 3 bases, V lost 2 bases, and 5 bases had no gene match. Germline V lookup: CDR1 SGHTS, CDR2 YDEGEE. CDR3 length: 15 residues. The CDR3 is CASSFEGAGYNEQFF. The CDR3 coding sequence is TGTGCCAGCAGCTTTGAGGGGGCTGGCTACAATGAGCAGTTCTTC.

The rearrangement joins TRBV5-1 to TRBJ2-5, with 10 bases aligning to TRBD2. V shed 0 bases and J 1 base; nucleotides not matched to a gene: 3. The CDR3 spans 16 residues. From germline, CDR1 is SGHRS and CDR2 YFSETQ. The CDR3 DNA reads TGCGCCAGCAGCTTGGTCCCTAGCGGGGGCCAAGAGACCCAGTACTTC. Amino acids: CASSLVPSGGQETQYF. Full variable domain (remainder filled in from reference TRBV5-1 and TRBJ2-5): KAGVTQTPRYLIKTRGQQVTLSCSPISGHRSVSWYQQTPGQGLQFLFEYFSETQRNKGNFPGRFSGRQFSNSRSEMNVSTLELGDSALYLCASSLVPSGGQETQYFGPGTRLLVL.

This rearrangement joins TRBV30 to TRBJ2-2, with TRBD2 matching over 8 bases. The CDR3 consists of 15 residues. J lost 5 bases, V lost 5 bases, and 10 bases had no gene match. The V gene's germline CDR1 is GTSNPN and CDR2 SVGIG (reference sequence). Here the CDR3 reads CAWATGGPGTGELFF. The CDR3 nucleotides read TGTGCCTGGGCGACGGGAGGGCCGGGAACCGGGGAGCTGTTTTTT.

The chain carries TRBV18 and TRBJ1-1; the D is unclear. The CDR3 covers 13 residues. The germline V and J ends were trimmed by 8 bases and 4 bases, with 14 bases remaining between them. From germline, CDR1 is KGHSH and CDR2 LQKENI. The CDR3 DNA sequence: TGTGCCAGCCTCCGCGAGACACGCACTGAAGCTTTCTTT. Translated, it gives CASLRETRTEAFF. Combining the CDR3 with reference TRBV18 and TRBJ1-1 gives the whole variable domain NAGVMQNPRHLVRRRGQEARLRCSPMKGHSHVYWYRQLPEEGLKFMVYLQKENIIDESGMPKERFSAEFPKEGPSILRIQQVVRGDSAAYFCASLRETRTEAFFGQGTRLTVV.

J is TRBJ1-6 and V is TRBV4-1; D not certain. Trimming stripped 0 bases from V and 0 bases from J, with 9 bases between. This CDR3 has 17 residues. Germline values: CDR1 MGHRA, CDR2 YSYEKL. Here the CDR3 reads CASSQELPSSYNSPLHF. CDR3 in DNA: TGCGCCAGCAGCCAAGAACTCCCGAGCTCCTATAATTCACCCCTCCACTTT.

This chain uses TRBV14 with TRBJ1-1; D is perhaps TRBD1 (5 bases). V dropped 2 bases and J dropped 6 bases, with 10 bases sitting between them. The CDR3 runs to 13 residues. The germline V gene encodes CDR1 SGHDN and CDR2 FVKESK. CDR3 amino acids: CASSQRQSAEAFF. The CDR3 bases are TGTGCCAGCAGCCAAAGACAGAGTGCTGAAGCTTTCTTT.

Only a few counts were recorded for this clone. The V gene is TRBV2, the J gene TRBJ1-4; D ambiguous. CDR1 and CDR2 from the germline V gene are SNHLY and FYNNEI. This CDR3 contains 13 residues. Between the trimmed V and J ends, which lost 9 bases and 7 bases, there was a span of 15 bases. In DNA form, the CDR3 reads TGTGCCAGTCTCCGGGGTCGTAGTGAAAAACTGTTTTTT. Its translation is CASLRGRSEKLFF.

The chain joins TRBV4-2 to TRBJ2-5; 10 nucleotides agree with TRBD2. The CDR3 is made up of 16 amino acids. The ends lost 4 bases at V and 2 bases at J; junction bases unmatched: 7. The V gene's germline CDR1 is LGHNA and CDR2 YNFKEQ. The CDR3 DNA sequence: TGTGCCAGCAGCCCTAATAGCGGGGGGCTTCAAGAGACCCAGTACTTC. Translated, it gives CASSPNSGGLQETQYF.

The chain employs TRBV7-9 and TRBJ1-1, with 7 bases fitting TRBD1. Germline lookup yields CDR1 SEHNR and CDR2 FQNEAQ (reference sequence). This CDR3 has 16 residues. Trimming cost V 0 bases and J 1 base; bases outside gene matches: 5. In DNA form, the CDR3 reads TGTGCCAGCAGCTTAGCAACAGGGGTTCGGAACACTGAAGCTTTCTTT. Translating gives CASSLATGVRNTEAFF.

This clone appeared a single time. This chain links TRBV9 with TRBJ2-5, with unresolved D. Per the germline V gene, CDR1 is SGDLS and CDR2 is YYNGEE. The CDR3 is 15 residues long. V lost 3 bases to trimming and J lost 0 bases, with 12 bases between them. The CDR3 region is CASSEATAYQETQYF. CDR3 DNA: TGTGCCAGCAGCGAAGCGACGGCGTACCAAGAGACCCAGTACTTC.

In this sample, this clone turned up once. The chain uses TRBV19 and TRBJ1-4, with 7 bases aligning to TRBD1. Germline trimming cut 9 bases from V and 5 bases from J; bases unmatched to any gene: 9. Per the germline V gene, CDR1 is LNHDA and CDR2 is SQIVND (reference sequence). This CDR3 region has 14 residues. The CDR3 protein is CASHPGTENEKLFF. The CDR3 DNA reads TGTGCCAGCCATCCCGGGACAGAAAATGAAAAACTGTTTTTT.

CDR3 DNA sequence: TGTGCCAGCAACCGAGACAGGGGCGGTAATTCACCCCTCCACTTT. It specifies CASNRDRGGNSPLHF. The chain links TRBV7-9 to TRBJ1-6; TRBD1 agrees at 8 bases. The ends lost 7 bases at V and 6 bases at J; junction bases unmatched: 8. Germline values: CDR1 SEHNR, CDR2 FQNEAQ (reference sequence). The CDR3 contains 15 residues.

This clone was seen more than once but under ten times. This chain joins TRBV30 and TRBJ2-3, with TRBD2 matching over 13 bases. Per germline, CDR1 GTSNPN and CDR2 SVGIG (reference sequence). This CDR3 comprises 18 residues. The V and J ends lost 3 bases and 3 bases, in that order; junction bases with no gene match: 12. The CDR3 DNA reads as TGTGCCTGGAGGAGCCCTCCGGGACTAGCGGGAAGGACAGATACGCAGTATTTT. Translating it yields CAWRSPPGLAGRTDTQYF.

The genes are TRBV27 and TRBJ2-7; 8 nucleotides align to TRBD1. This CDR3 has 15 residues. The junction had 8 bases not matched to a gene; V was cut back by 4 bases and J by 3 bases. Germline loops: CDR1 MNHEY, CDR2 SMNVEV (reference sequence). For the CDR3, the DNA is TGTGCCAGCAGTTCCCTCGCGGACAGGGACTACGAGCAGTACTTC. This gives the protein CASSSLADRDYEQYF.

The chain carries TRBV3-1 (or the pseudogene TRBV3-2) and TRBJ2-7; D is perhaps TRBD2 (5 bases). Germline CDR1 is LGHDT and CDR2 is YNNKEL (reference sequence). This CDR3 has 15 residues. V lost 0 bases to trimming and J lost 3 bases, with 12 bases between them. CDR3 loop: CASSQDGTGNYEQYF. The DNA for the CDR3 is TGTGCCAGCAGCCAAGACGGTACGGGAAACTACGAGCAGTACTTC.

The genes are TRBV13 and TRBJ1-1, with a weak D call TRBD1 (5 bases). The V end lost 5 bases, the J end lost 2 bases, and 12 bases lay between the germline ends. Germline CDR1 reads PRHDT; CDR2 reads FYEKMQ (reference sequence). CDR3 length equals 14 residues. In DNA, the CDR3 is TGTGCCAGCAGCGATCATCAGGGAAACACTGAAGCTTTCTTT. Translation gives CASSDHQGNTEAFF.

This clone was counted only a few times. The chain links TRBV10-3 to TRBJ1-3, with no clear D. This CDR3 is 13 amino acids long. The V end was cut by 8 bases, the J end by 1 base, with 9 bases between. Germline V gene data show CDR1 as ENHRY and CDR2 as SYGVKD. The CDR3 region is CAIEGGSGNTIYF. The CDR3 coding sequence is TGTGCCATCGAAGGAGGTTCTGGAAACACCATATATTTT.

The rearrangement links TRBV5-1 to TRBJ2-3; D remains unclear. Trimming stripped 0 bases from V and 0 bases from J, with 5 bases between. Germline V gene data show CDR1 as SGHRS and CDR2 as YFSETQ. This CDR3 spans 14 amino acids. CDR3 region: CASSLDRSTDTQYF. The CDR3 nucleotides are TGCGCCAGCAGCTTGGACAGAAGCACAGATACGCAGTATTTT.

The chain links TRBV3-1 (or the pseudogene TRBV3-2) to TRBJ2-3, with D unresolved. Trimming stripped 1 base from V and 11 bases from J, with 13 bases between. Per the germline V gene, CDR1 is LGHDT and CDR2 is YNNKEL (reference sequence). CDR3 size: 13 residues. As DNA, the CDR3 is TGTGCCAGCAGCCAAGGTCGCCACCGGGTGCAGTATTTT. This encodes CASSQGRHRVQYF.

The rearrangement links TRBV25-1 to TRBJ1-6, with a possible D match to TRBD1 (5 bases). Germline V CDR1 and CDR2: MGHDK, SYGVNS. V was trimmed by 3 bases and J by 7 bases, leaving 13 bases between them. The CDR3 has 15 residues. The CDR3 sequence: CASSEVAGINSPLHF. The CDR3 bases are TGTGCCAGCAGTGAGGTTGCAGGGATCAATTCACCCCTCCACTTT.

The V call is TRBV5-4, the J call TRBJ2-5; a weak D match, TRBD1 (6 bases). The V and J ends lost 2 bases and 2 bases respectively, with 10 bases between them. The germline gives CDR1 SGHNT, CDR2 YYREEE (reference sequence). The CDR3 runs 14 residues. This CDR3 reads CASSLPDRQETQYF. DNA for the CDR3: TGTGCCAGCAGCTTACCTGACAGGCAAGAGACCCAGTACTTC.

J is TRBJ1-4 and V is TRBV5-4; D is uncertain. V dropped 4 bases and J dropped 8 bases, with 15 bases sitting between them. Germline V CDR1 and CDR2: SGHNT, YYREEE (reference sequence). The CDR3 covers 14 residues. CDR3 DNA sequence: TGTGCCAGCAGCCCGGAGCTAGCTGACGAAAAACTGTTTTTT. Its translation is CASSPELADEKLFF.

The chain joins TRBV19 to TRBJ1-4, with 7 bases matching TRBD1. CDR1 and CDR2 (germline): LNHDA, SQIVND (reference sequence). The CDR3 is 14 amino acids. The junction had 4 bases not matched to a gene; V was cut back by 5 bases and J by 4 bases. The CDR3 region is CASSSDRINEKLFF. The DNA for the CDR3 is TGTGCCAGTAGTTCGGACAGGATTAATGAAAAACTGTTTTTT.

The chain recombines TRBV10-1 with TRBJ2-1; 12 positions match TRBD2. This CDR3 spans 17 amino acids. From germline, CDR1 is WNHNN and CDR2 SYGVQD (reference sequence). V lost 3 bases and J lost 6; bases outside the gene matches: 9. In nucleotides, the CDR3 is TGCGCCAGCAGTGATCGACTAGCGGGAGAATTGGGCAATGAGCAGTTCTTC. Translated: CASSDRLAGELGNEQFF.

A word on this clone: A junction boundary mismatches the germline segment, possibly from a read error. The chain has TRBV2 and TRBJ2-4; D perhaps matches TRBD2 (5 bases). Germline V gene sequence: CDR1 SNHLY, CDR2 FYNNEI. CDR3 size: 11 residues. This chain's CDR3 is CASRGGRTADF. CDR3 nucleotides: TGTGCCAGCAGAGGAGGACGGACGGCTGACTTC.

The chain joins TRBV5-1 to TRBJ1-1; 9 bases map to TRBD1. CDR1 and CDR2 from the germline V gene are SGHRS and YFSETQ. J was trimmed by 7 bases and V by 0 bases; bases with no gene match: 7. The CDR3 extends over 15 amino acids. CDR3 DNA sequence: TGCGCCAGCAGCTTGGGTGGACAGGGGTTGGTTGAAGCTTTCTTT. It is translated as CASSLGGQGLVEAFF. Full variable domain (missing parts from reference TRBV5-1 and TRBJ1-1): KAGVTQTPRYLIKTRGQQVTLSCSPISGHRSVSWYQQTPGQGLQFLFEYFSETQRNKGNFPGRFSGRQFSNSRSEMNVSTLELGDSALYLCASSLGGQGLVEAFFGQGTRLTVV.

This chain uses TRBV2 with TRBJ2-2; unclear D gene. The CDR3 has 11 residues. In germline, CDR1 is SNHLY, CDR2 FYNNEI. V lost 7 bases and J 6 bases, leaving 6 bases between the germline ends. DNA for the CDR3: TGTGCCAGCAAAAGCTCCGGGGAGCTGTTTTTT. It codes for CASKSSGELFF. The whole variable domain, filled in from reference TRBV2 and TRBJ2-2, reads EPEVTQTPSHQVTQMGQEVILRCVPISNHLYFYWYRQILGQKVEFLVSFYNNEISEKSEIFDDQFSVERPDGSNFTLKIRSTKLEDSAMYFCASKSSGELFFGEGSRLTVL.

V usage is TRBV30 and J usage is TRBJ2-7; D is possibly TRBD2 (5 bases). The CDR3 totals 13 residues. Germline V CDR1 and CDR2: GTSNPN, SVGIG (reference sequence). Trimming pared 2 bases from V and 2 bases from J, leaving 10 bases between. The CDR3 spells CAWSSGYTYEQYF. The CDR3 bases are TGTGCCTGGAGTAGCGGTTACACCTACGAGCAGTACTTC.

The chain is built from TRBV7-6 and TRBJ1-2; D possibly corresponds to TRBD1 (5 bases). The germline gives CDR1 SGHVS, CDR2 FNYEAQ. Trimming removed 5 bases at V and 2 bases at J, with 15 bases between. CDR3 length: 15 residues. CDR3 sequence (DNA): TGTGCCAGCAGCCCAGGGACTGCCGGCAACTATGGCTACACCTTC. This sequence encodes CASSPGTAGNYGYTF.

The chain couples TRBV5-6 to TRBJ2-7; D not resolved. Trimming removed 1 base at V and 0 bases at J, with 5 bases between. The CDR3 extends over 13 amino acids. Germline V gives CDR1 SGHDT, CDR2 YYEEEE. The CDR3 spells CASSLYSSYEQYF. Here the CDR3 DNA reads TGTGCCAGCAGCTTGTACAGCTCCTACGAGCAGTACTTC. Together with reference TRBV5-6 and TRBJ2-7, the CDR3 gives the full variable domain: DAGVTQSPTHLIKTRGQQVTLRCSPKSGHDTVSWYQQALGQGPQFIFQYYEEEERQRGNFPDRFSGHQFPNYSSELNVNALLLGDSALYLCASSLYSSYEQYFGPGTRLTVT.